The 29 T cell receptor beta chains below come from one sample, sequenced in a study of T cell repertoires in cytomegalovirus infection. TCRdb independently ran MiXCR on the reads; one entry per CDR3 protein. Among approximately 70,000 distinct CDR3 sequences listed, about 4% were seen once. Input material: PBMCs. These receptors came from a human donor in good health (CMV status not recorded). Some clones in this sample may be carry-over from other donors' samples.

The sample holds many counts of this clonotype. V gene TRBV7-3 combines with J gene TRBJ2-7, with D tentatively TRBD1 or TRBD2 (5 bases each). CDR3 length equals 14 residues. From germline, CDR1 is SGHTA and CDR2 FQGTGA. V shed 1 base and J shed 0 bases, with 7 bases lying between them. DNA of the CDR3: TGTGCCAGCAGCTTAAATGGGGGCTCCTACGAGCAGTACTTC. It yields the protein CASSLNGGSYEQYF.

This clonotype has ten or more counts. V gene TRBV6-2 or TRBV6-3 combines with J gene TRBJ2-1, with D tentatively TRBD1 (6 bases). Germline values: CDR1 MNHEY, CDR2 SVGEGT. V lost 6 bases and J lost 3, with 15 bases in between. This CDR3 has 15 amino acids. CDR3 nucleotides: TGTGCCAGCAGCTACCCAGGGGCTCGCTACAATGAGCAGTTCTTC. Encoded protein: CASSYPGARYNEQFF.

This clonotype came up a few times. This chain links TRBV7-2 with TRBJ1-3; D is unresolved. CDR1 is SGHTA, CDR2 FQGNSA, per germline. Trimming cost V 1 base and J 0 bases, with 10 bases left between them. The CDR3 extends over 16 amino acids. This CDR3 is CASSLVGLLSGNTIYF. CDR3 bases: TGTGCCAGCAGCTTAGTCGGTTTACTCTCTGGAAACACCATATATTTT.

This clonotype showed up many times. The chain links TRBV10-3 to TRBJ2-7; TRBD1 is a possible D gene (5 bases). Germline assignment: CDR1 ENHRY and CDR2 SYGVKD. Trimming cost V 5 bases and J 5 bases, with 13 bases left between them. The CDR3 length is 13 residues. The CDR3 nucleotides read TGTGCCATCAGTAATACCAGGGCCCACGAGCAGTACTTC. It specifies CAISNTRAHEQYF.

In this sample, this clonotype turned up many times. This rearrangement joins TRBV12-3 or TRBV12-4 to TRBJ2-2; D uncertain. Trimming pared 5 bases from V and 2 bases from J, leaving 0 bases between. The length of the CDR3 is 11 residues. The CDR3 loop reads CASSNTGELFF. For the CDR3, the DNA is TGTGCCAGCAGTAACACCGGGGAGCTGTTTTTT.

At least ten counts were recorded for this clonotype. V usage is TRBV7-2 and J usage is TRBJ2-5; a possible D gene is TRBD2 (5 bases). The ends were cut back, 3 bases at V and 1 base at J, with 9 bases in the middle. Germline values: CDR1 SGHTA, CDR2 FQGNSA. CDR3 length equals 14 residues. CDR3 sequence reads: CASSFIRGQETQYF. CDR3 nucleotides: TGTGCCAGCAGCTTTATCCGGGGCCAAGAGACCCAGTACTTC.

At least ten counts were recorded for this clonotype. V and J are TRBV6-2 or TRBV6-3 and TRBJ2-7; unclear D gene. CDR1 is MNHEY, CDR2 SVGEGT, per germline. The CDR3 spans 12 residues. V lost 6 bases and J lost 2, with 8 bases in between. DNA of the CDR3: TGTGCCAGCAGGGAACAAACCTACGAGCAGTACTTC. This encodes CASREQTYEQYF.

This clonotype was observed at least ten times. The CDR3 loop is CATTTSGRVDTQYF. CDR3 nucleotide sequence: TGTGCCACCACCACTAGCGGGAGAGTAGATACGCAGTATTTT. The gene calls are TRBV7-2 and TRBJ2-3; 11 positions agree with TRBD2. With V trimmed by 10 bases and J by 5 bases, 8 bases remained unmatched. Germline V gene sequence: CDR1 SGHTA, CDR2 FQGNSA. The CDR3 is made up of 14 amino acids.

This clonotype has ten or more counts. This chain uses TRBV7-2 with TRBJ2-1, with D hard to call. V was cut by 1 base and J by 0 bases, with 10 bases left in between. The germline gives CDR1 SGHTA, CDR2 FQGNSA. CDR3 length: 16 residues. The CDR3 nucleotides are TGTGCCAGCAGCTTAGGGCAGGTTCGCTCCTACAATGAGCAGTTCTTC. Amino acids: CASSLGQVRSYNEQFF.

This clonotype was picked up many times. J is TRBJ1-1 and V is TRBV7-2, with 10 bases aligning to TRBD1. The CDR3 has 18 residues. After removal of 3 bases from V and 0 bases from J, the junction contained 10 bases not matched to a gene. Germline CDR1 is SGHTA and CDR2 is FQGNSA. DNA for the CDR3: TGTGCCAGCAGCTTCAGGTGGGGGACAGGGGTCATGAACACTGAAGCTTTCTTT. Its translation: CASSFRWGTGVMNTEAFF.

This CDR3 reads CAISRAGALTEAFF. For the CDR3, the DNA is TGTGCCATCAGTCGGGCCGGGGCGTTGACTGAAGCTTTCTTT. This chain connects TRBV10-3 to TRBJ1-1, with TRBD1 as a possible D gene (5 bases). Germline V gives CDR1 ENHRY, CDR2 SYGVKD. This CDR3 region has 14 residues. The ends were cut back, 5 bases at V and 5 bases at J, with 15 bases in the middle.

This clonotype was seen many times. The chain carries TRBV15 and TRBJ2-1; a weak D match, TRBD2 (7 bases). Germline lookup yields CDR1 LNHNV and CDR2 YYDKDF (reference sequence). The germline V and J ends were trimmed by 5 bases and 2 bases, with 19 bases remaining between them. This CDR3 has 17 amino acids. This CDR3 is CATSLFGGGDPYNEQFF. As DNA, the CDR3 is TGTGCCACCAGCCTTTTCGGAGGGGGGGACCCCTACAATGAGCAGTTCTTC.

Note on this clonotype: At one end, the junction sequence differs from germline, possibly due to a read error. V usage is TRBV13 and J usage is TRBJ2-1, with TRBD2 as a possible D gene (5 bases). The CDR3 totals 16 residues. Germline V gives CDR1 PRHDT, CDR2 FYEKMQ (reference sequence). CDR3 in amino acids: CVSSNPLGSSFNEQFF. The CDR3 DNA follows: TGTGTCAGCAGCAATCCACTTGGGAGCTCCTTCAATGAGCAGTTCTTC.

To note about this clonotype: Since a much larger clone is just one base distant, this may be a read error. This sequence joins TRBV7-6 and TRBJ1-4; D is uncertain. The CDR3 is made up of 12 amino acids. Germline V gene sequence: CDR1 SGHVS, CDR2 FNYEAQ. DNA of the CDR3: TGTGCCAGCAGCCCGAGCAATGAAAAACTGTATTTT. Translating it yields CASSPSNEKLYF.

The J gene is TRBJ1-1, the V gene TRBV2; 9 positions match TRBD1. J gave up 12 bases and V 7 bases, and 6 bases lay outside the gene matches. This CDR3 is 11 amino acids long. Looked up from germline, CDR1 is SNHLY and CDR2 is FYNNEI. CDR3 coding DNA: TGTGCCAGCACCGGACAGGGGAGACCTTTCTTT. This codes for CASTGQGRPFF.

At least ten counts were recorded for this clonotype. The chain carries TRBV7-2 and TRBJ2-3, with TRBD1 matching over 10 bases. Trimming took 4 bases from V and 3 from J; bases not matched to a gene: 4. CDR3 size: 15 residues. Germline values: CDR1 SGHTA, CDR2 FQGNSA. The CDR3: CASSSGQGKTDTQYF. DNA for the CDR3: TGTGCCAGCAGCTCGGGACAGGGGAAGACAGATACGCAGTATTTT.

This clonotype was picked up a small number of times. The junction does not match germline at one end; this may be a read error. V gene TRBV11-2 combines with J gene TRBJ1-2, with TRBD1 matching over 8 bases. Germline CDR1 SGHAT, CDR2 FQNNGV. This CDR3 has 14 amino acids. CDR3 region: CASSLDRGSGGYTF. The CDR3 nucleotides read TGTGCCAGCAGCCTAGACAGGGGATCGGGTGGCTACACCTTC.

This clonotype was seen repeatedly, ten times or more. The chain carries TRBV6-2 or TRBV6-3 and TRBJ1-1, with TRBD1 matching 7 bases. CDR1 is MNHEY and CDR2 is SVGEGT in the germline V gene. The CDR3 sequence is 11 residues long. Trimming at V came to 5 bases and at J to 7 bases, leaving 1 base not matched to a gene. The CDR3 nucleotides are TGTGCCAGCAGTCGGGACAGTGAAGCTTTCTTT. It translates to CASSRDSEAFF.

This clonotype was observed a few times. V is TRBV7-6 and J is TRBJ2-4; TRBD1 matches 9 bases. The junction had 7 bases not matched to a gene; V was cut back by 5 bases and J by 2 bases. The CDR3 covers 16 residues. Germline V lookup: CDR1 SGHVS, CDR2 FNYEAQ. The CDR3 bases are TGTGCCAGCAGCCCTACAGGGGGCGGCTCCAAAAACATTCAGTACTTC. Its protein is CASSPTGGGSKNIQYF.

This clonotype was observed at least ten times. CDR3 amino acids: CASSIDGSTGYEQYF. As DNA, the CDR3 is TGTGCCAGCAGCATAGACGGTTCTACCGGGTACGAGCAGTACTTC. This sequence joins TRBV7-2 and TRBJ2-7; D gene unclear. The CDR3 is 15 residues long. V was clipped by 5 bases and J by 4 bases, with 18 bases between them. CDR1 SGHTA and CDR2 FQGNSA come from the germline V gene.

This clonotype was counted ten times or more. The CDR3 nucleotides are TGTGCCAGCAGCTTAGATCAGGGGAATCAGCCCCAGCATTTT. It codes for CASSLDQGNQPQHF. The rearrangement uses TRBV7-2 and TRBJ1-5; a weak D match, TRBD1 (6 bases). The CDR3 runs 14 residues. Germline V gene sequence: CDR1 SGHTA, CDR2 FQGNSA. V was pared by 1 base and J by 4 bases, with 8 bases between.

In its sample, this clonotype was seen many times. The chain recombines TRBV28 with TRBJ1-6; D is ambiguous. With 4 bases removed from V and 8 bases from J, the gap between germline ends came to 15 bases. This CDR3 spans 15 amino acids. Germline loops: CDR1 MDHEN, CDR2 SYDVKM. CDR3 nucleotide sequence: TGTGCCAGCAGTTCCCGCGCCGCTGAGTATTCACCCCTCCACTTT. It yields the protein CASSSRAAEYSPLHF.

This clonotype was counted many times. The chain combines TRBV28 with TRBJ1-5; unclear D gene. Trimming left V 2 bases short and J 2 bases short, with 10 bases between. This CDR3 is 15 amino acids long. Germline loops: CDR1 MDHEN, CDR2 SYDVKM. Written as DNA, the CDR3 is TGTGCCAGCAGTTTACAGCCGCTGGGCAATCAGCCCCAGCATTTT. It yields the protein CASSLQPLGNQPQHF.

At least ten counts were recorded for this clonotype. CDR3 sequence: CASRGGTRGSYNEQFF. The CDR3 nucleotides read TGTGCCAGCAGGGGAGGGACTAGAGGGTCCTACAATGAGCAGTTCTTC. The rearrangement joins TRBV12-3 or TRBV12-4 to TRBJ2-1; 8 positions agree with TRBD2. The CDR3 covers 16 residues. V shed 6 bases and J 1 base; nucleotides not matched to a gene: 8.

This clonotype was counted many times. The genes are TRBV7-2 and TRBJ2-7, with 7 bases aligning to TRBD2. The CDR3 is 14 residues long. V lost 3 bases to trimming and J lost 2 bases; unmatched junction nucleotides: 4. From germline, CDR1 is SGHTA and CDR2 FQGNSA. The CDR3 loop reads CASSLMAGAYEQYF. Here the CDR3 DNA reads TGTGCCAGCAGCTTGATGGCGGGGGCCTACGAGCAGTACTTC.

This clonotype has a count of ten or more. V is TRBV7-6 and J is TRBJ1-3; D call uncertain. The CDR3 is 16 residues long. CDR1 SGHVS and CDR2 FNYEAQ come from the germline V gene. V was pared by 0 bases and J by 0 bases, with 9 bases between. CDR3 sequence reads: CASSLALSLSGNTIYF. CDR3 bases: TGTGCCAGCAGCTTAGCGCTTAGTCTCTCTGGAAACACCATATATTTT.

The V call is TRBV7-2, the J call TRBJ1-2, with TRBD1 matching 9 bases. CDR3 length: 16 residues. The V gene end was trimmed by 6 bases and the J gene end by 0 bases; junction bases not matched to a gene: 8. Germline V CDR1 and CDR2: SGHTA, FQGNSA. The CDR3 loop reads CASRQQGAGANYGYTF. CDR3 coding DNA: TGTGCCAGCAGGCAACAGGGGGCAGGGGCTAACTATGGCTACACCTTC.

This clonotype occurred many times. The chain links TRBV7-2 to TRBJ2-5; D is possibly TRBD2 (6 bases). CDR1 SGHTA and CDR2 FQGNSA come from the germline V gene. The CDR3 spans 15 residues. V lost 7 bases, J lost 0 bases, and 15 bases lay in between. This CDR3 is CASIIGGADQETQYF. The CDR3 nucleotides read TGTGCCAGCATCATTGGCGGGGCAGACCAAGAGACCCAGTACTTC.

As to this clonotype: The junction departs from the called germline gene at one end, perhaps through a read error. This sequence joins TRBV7-8 and TRBJ1-4; unclear D gene. The CDR3 sequence is 13 residues long. Germline CDR1 is SGHVS and CDR2 is FQNEAQ. CDR3 DNA sequence: TGTGCCAGCAGCTTAGCCCCTGGGGAAAAACTGCTTTTT. Encoded protein: CASSLAPGEKLLF.